A single sample is the source of the 20 T cell receptor beta chains below, sequenced in a study of radiation and T cells in renal cell carcinoma. Sequenced by immunoSEQ multiplex PCR; TCRdb stores in-frame clones only, minus some. Of some 120,000 clones in the sample, about 81% were seen once. As to time point: blood 2 weeks post-SBRT. Stated treatment: 15 Gy SBRT to primary tumor, nephrectomy 4 weeks later. Sequences were derived from blood, sampled from a patient whose treatment included radiotherapy and nephrectomy. These receptors all come from a woman aged 60-75 years with renal cell carcinoma.

V and J are TRBV6-6 and TRBJ1-1, with 11 bases identical to TRBD1. CDR3 length: 16 residues. The germline V gene has CDR1 MNHNY and CDR2 SVGAGI (reference sequence). V lost 6 bases to trimming and J lost 1 base; unmatched junction nucleotides: 7. The CDR3 region is CASSRRTGGGNTEAFF. The CDR3 DNA reads TGTGCCAGCAGCCGTCGGACAGGGGGCGGGAACACTGAAGCTTTCTTT.

The count of this clone is one. This chain uses TRBV11-2 with TRBJ1-2; D remains ambiguous. The germline V and J ends were trimmed by 1 base and 4 bases, with 7 bases remaining between them. The CDR3 runs 13 residues. Germline CDR1 SGHAT, CDR2 FQNNGV. The CDR3 coding sequence is TGTGCCAGCAGCTTAGGGACCGCCTATGGCTACACCTTC. Its protein is CASSLGTAYGYTF. Drawing the rest from reference TRBV11-2 and TRBJ1-2, the complete variable domain is EAGVAQSPRYKIIEKRQSVAFWCNPISGHATLYWYQQILGQGPKLLIQFQNNGVVDDSQLPKDRFSAERLKGVDSTLKIQPAKLEDSAVYLCASSLGTAYGYTFGSGTRLTVV.

This clone appeared once. The rearrangement links TRBV2 to TRBJ2-3, with TRBD1 as a possible D gene (7 bases). This CDR3 is 14 amino acids long. V was pared by 5 bases and J by 2 bases, with 11 bases between. Germline values: CDR1 SNHLY, CDR2 FYNNEI. The DNA of the CDR3 is TGTGCCAGCAGTCCCAGGGGGGACACAGATACGCAGTATTTT. Translation: CASSPRGDTDTQYF.

This clone was recorded only once. V gene TRBV10-3 combines with J gene TRBJ2-7, with D possibly being TRBD1 or TRBD2 (5 bases each). The germline V and J ends were trimmed by 4 bases and 2 bases, with 9 bases remaining between them. Germline V gene data show CDR1 as ENHRY and CDR2 as SYGVKD. The CDR3 sequence is 13 residues long. The CDR3 DNA reads TGTGCCATCAGTGGGGGACCTACCTACGAGCAGTACTTC. The encoded protein is CAISGGPTYEQYF.

This clone was counted a few times. The chain recombines TRBV28 with TRBJ1-1; D is undetermined. Trimming pared 7 bases from V and 1 base from J, leaving 16 bases between. This CDR3 is 15 amino acids long. CDR1 and CDR2 (germline): MDHEN, SYDVKM. CDR3 in DNA: TGTGCCAGCACCAAAAGGTGGGGTTCGAACACTGAAGCTTTCTTT. Translation: CASTKRWGSNTEAFF.

This rearrangement joins TRBV28 to TRBJ2-7; D remains unclear. Trimming stripped 3 bases from V and 4 bases from J, with 7 bases between. The germline gives CDR1 MDHEN, CDR2 SYDVKM. The CDR3 has 12 residues. The chain's CDR3 is CASSFGFYEQYF. Here the CDR3 DNA reads TGTGCCAGCAGTTTTGGGTTTTACGAGCAGTACTTC.

V gene TRBV4-1 combines with J gene TRBJ2-3; D gene unclear. CDR1 MGHRA and CDR2 YSYEKL come from the germline V gene. Trimming took 4 bases from V and 6 from J, leaving 8 bases between them. This CDR3 is built from 12 residues. The CDR3: CASSPIGDTQYF. The CDR3 region has the DNA TGCGCCAGCAGCCCGATCGGGGATACGCAGTATTTT.

The chain couples TRBV5-1 to TRBJ1-1, with 7 positions matching TRBD1. Germline assignment: CDR1 SGHRS and CDR2 YFSETQ. This CDR3 comprises 14 residues. V lost 4 bases, J lost 0 bases, and 3 bases stayed unmatched. CDR3 DNA: TGCGCCAGCAGCGCCACAGGGGTGAACACTGAAGCTTTCTTT. The encoded protein is CASSATGVNTEAFF. Combining the CDR3 with reference TRBV5-1 and TRBJ1-1 gives the whole variable domain KAGVTQTPRYLIKTRGQQVTLSCSPISGHRSVSWYQQTPGQGLQFLFEYFSETQRNKGNFPGRFSGRQFSNSRSEMNVSTLELGDSALYLCASSATGVNTEAFFGQGTRLTVV.

V usage is TRBV7-2 and J usage is TRBJ2-3; 8 bases fit TRBD2. Germline CDR1 and CDR2: SGHTA and FQGNSA. The ends lost 1 base at V and 6 bases at J; junction bases unmatched: 6. This CDR3 has 15 residues. The DNA of the CDR3 is TGTGCCAGCAGCTTAGGGACTAGCATCGAGGATACGCAGTATTTT. It encodes CASSLGTSIEDTQYF.

The J gene is TRBJ2-5, the V gene TRBV27; possibly TRBD2 for D (5 bases). The germline V gene encodes CDR1 MNHEY and CDR2 SMNVEV (reference sequence). The CDR3 contains 12 residues. The V gene lost 5 bases and the J gene lost 11 bases, with 15 bases spanning the gap. In DNA form, the CDR3 reads TGTGCCAGCAGTAGCACTCCTAGGGAGCAGTACTTC. Its translation is CASSSTPREQYF.

The chain combines TRBV19 with TRBJ2-6, with a weak D call TRBD1 (6 bases). Between the trimmed V and J ends, which lost 3 bases and 1 base, there was a span of 7 bases. In germline, CDR1 is LNHDA, CDR2 SQIVND (reference sequence). The length of the CDR3 is 15 residues. The CDR3 loop is CASSIQGSGANVLTF. CDR3 DNA sequence: TGTGCCAGTAGTATTCAGGGGTCTGGGGCCAACGTCCTGACTTTC. The whole variable domain, remainder taken from reference TRBV19 and TRBJ2-6, is DGGITQSPKYLFRKEGQNVTLSCEQNLNHDAMYWYRQDPGQGLRLIYYSQIVNDFQKGDIAEGYSVSREKKESFPLTVTSAQKNPTAFYLCASSIQGSGANVLTFGAGSRLTVL.

The V call is TRBV28, the J call TRBJ1-2; D is possibly TRBD1 (5 bases). Trimming removed 3 bases from V and 8 bases from J, with 19 bases in between. The CDR3 consists of 15 residues. Germline V CDR1 and CDR2: MDHEN, SYDVKM. The CDR3 region is CASSFFLGANGGYTF. In nucleotides, the CDR3 is TGTGCCAGCAGTTTTTTTCTAGGGGCAAACGGAGGCTACACCTTC.

The CDR3 reads CASSLVYYPKGAQYF. The CDR3 DNA sequence: TGTGCCAGCAGCTTGGTGTACTACCCTAAGGGGGCCCAGTACTTC. The rearrangement links TRBV5-5 to TRBJ2-5; D is possibly TRBD1 (6 bases). V lost 0 bases and J 9 bases, leaving 18 bases between the germline ends. Germline V gene lookup returns CDR1 SGHKS and CDR2 YYEKEE (reference sequence). This CDR3 is built from 15 residues. Based on the CDR3 plus reference TRBV5-5 and TRBJ2-5, the full variable domain is DAGVTQSPTHLIKTRGQQVTLRCSPISGHKSVSWYQQVLGQGPQFIFQYYEKEERGRGNFPDRFSARQFPNYSSELNVNALLLGDSALYLCASSLVYYPKGAQYFGPGTRLLVL.

The rearrangement joins TRBV27 to TRBJ1-2, with 8 nucleotides matching TRBD1. With V trimmed by 3 bases and J by 8 bases, 8 bases remained unmatched. This CDR3 region has 14 residues. Germline V gene sequence: CDR1 MNHEY, CDR2 SMNVEV (reference sequence). In nucleotides, the CDR3 is TGTGCCAGCAGTTTCACAGGGGGAAGCGACGGCTACACCTTC. Translation: CASSFTGGSDGYTF.

The V call is TRBV2, the J call TRBJ2-3; 11 bases agree with TRBD2. The CDR3 totals 15 residues. In germline, CDR1 is SNHLY, CDR2 FYNNEI. The V gene end was trimmed by 7 bases and the J gene end by 3 bases; junction bases not matched to a gene: 6. The CDR3 loop reads CASTLGLADTDTQYF. CDR3 DNA: TGTGCCAGCACCCTGGGACTAGCGGATACAGATACGCAGTATTTT. The whole variable domain, filled in from reference TRBV2 and TRBJ2-3, reads EPEVTQTPSHQVTQMGQEVILRCVPISNHLYFYWYRQILGQKVEFLVSFYNNEISEKSEIFDDQFSVERPDGSNFTLKIRSTKLEDSAMYFCASTLGLADTDTQYFGPGTRLTVL.

The sample holds one count of this clone. The rearrangement links TRBV5-6 to TRBJ1-1, with D tentatively TRBD1 (6 bases). This CDR3 comprises 15 residues. Germline CDR1 is SGHDT and CDR2 is YYEEEE. V was shortened by 1 base and J by 9 bases, with 19 bases between the two germline ends. CDR3 coding DNA: TGTGCCAGCAGCTTGATCAAGGGGGTACTGGAAAAAGCTTTCTTT. The encoded protein is CASSLIKGVLEKAFF. The full variable domain, in which reference TRBV5-6 and TRBJ1-1 provide the parts outside the CDR3, is DAGVTQSPTHLIKTRGQQVTLRCSPKSGHDTVSWYQQALGQGPQFIFQYYEEEERQRGNFPDRFSGHQFPNYSSELNVNALLLGDSALYLCASSLIKGVLEKAFFGQGTRLTVV.

This sequence joins TRBV4-2 and TRBJ2-7, with 10 bases lining up with TRBD1. In germline, CDR1 is LGHNA, CDR2 YNFKEQ. This CDR3 region has 14 residues. J gave up 2 bases and V 8 bases, and 6 bases lay outside the gene matches. The DNA for the CDR3 is TGTGCCAGCGGGTCCGGGACAGGGGCCTACGAGCAGTACTTC. It is translated as CASGSGTGAYEQYF.

This clone appeared a single time. The V gene is TRBV29-1, the J gene TRBJ2-7, with 9 bases matching TRBD1. The CDR3 consists of 16 residues. Germline values: CDR1 SQVTM, CDR2 ANQGSEA. Germline trimming cut 7 bases from V and 4 bases from J; bases unmatched to any gene: 17. CDR3 sequence (DNA): TGCAGCGCCTTATCCCCACCCGGGACAGGGCGATACGAGCAGTACTTC. Residues: CSALSPPGTGRYEQYF.

V usage is TRBV19 and J usage is TRBJ1-4; tentatively, D is TRBD1 (5 bases). The germline gives CDR1 LNHDA, CDR2 SQIVND (reference sequence). The V and J ends lost 4 bases and 3 bases respectively, with 12 bases between them. CDR3 size: 15 residues. The CDR3 coding sequence is TGTGCCAGTAGTAAAGGGGCAGGATCTAATGAAAAACTGTTTTTT. Encoded protein: CASSKGAGSNEKLFF.

V is TRBV6-4 and J is TRBJ1-1, with a possible D match to TRBD1 (6 bases). Germline CDR1 reads MRHNA; CDR2 reads SNTAGT. There are 14 residues in the CDR3. V gave up 3 bases and J gave up 2 bases, with 10 bases separating them. DNA of the CDR3: TGTGCCAGCAGTGAACAGGGAGCTAACACTGAAGCTTTCTTT. Its translation: CASSEQGANTEAFF.